A selection of T cell receptor beta chains follows, all from one sample in a study of T-cell reconstitution after alpha-beta-depleted transplantation in children. TCRdb used MiXCR to reprocess the PCR reads, holding one entry per CDR3 protein. The sample has 440,000 or so distinct CDR3 sequences; 43% are singletons. Sequenced here: PBMCs, sampled before TCRalphabeta/CD19-depleted stem cell transplant. The receptors were sampled from a girl aged 2 to 9 with aplastic anemia, due to receive a stem cell transplant. Each CDR3 is given without its conserved first and last residue. The listing skips clone size in some rows; elsewhere it reads once, few, many or a size class.

V,size,J,CDR3
TRBV11-2,NA,TRBJ2-7,ASSPIGAYEQY
TRBV20-1,once,TRBJ2-3,SASRGSPGVDTQY
TRBV20-1,NA,TRBJ2-3,SALVWTGRTTDTQY
TRBV19,few,TRBJ2-1,ASSIGTSGYNEQF
TRBV3-1,many,TRBJ1-5,ASSQATGPRRGQPQH
TRBV2,NA,TRBJ2-7,ASLGNAASYEQY
TRBV20-1,many,TRBJ2-3,SATGSPTDTQY
TRBV18,NA,TRBJ2-7,ASSPRVGNSYEQY
TRBV20-1,NA,TRBJ2-3,SASQNHATPY
TRBV6-1,NA,TRBJ1-6,ASSEQLNSPLH
TRBV5-1,NA,TRBJ2-2,ASSLVGASTGELF
TRBV28,few,TRBJ1-1,ASREGVEAF
TRBV5-4,many,TRBJ2-1,ASSSTMGLAGGDYDEQF
TRBV2,many,TRBJ2-6,ASSNQGASGANVLT
TRBV20-1,few,TRBJ2-7,SARGSGSSYEQY
TRBV12-3/TRBV12-4,NA,TRBJ1-1,ASSKALGTGGTEAF
TRBV9,many,TRBJ2-5,ASSEGEGYQETQY
TRBV20-1,NA,TRBJ2-1,SPGLAGSNEQF
TRBV7-8,NA,TRBJ2-1,TSKLGGPLEQF
TRBV7-9,NA,TRBJ1-2,ASSPRNRTGKDGYT
TRBV5-1,NA,TRBJ2-1,ASSSDRYNEQF
TRBV29-1,NA,TRBJ2-7,SVVGLDSYEQY
TRBV5-1,many,TRBJ2-1,ASSRGLAEGNEQF
TRBV20-1,many,TRBJ2-7,SAREWGGTAGYEQY